This T cell receptor beta chain was captured by sequencing in a study of OX40 agonist ivuxolimab in advanced cancers. V lost 6 bases, J lost 7 bases, and 12 bases lay in between. Germline V gives CDR1 MNHEY, CDR2 SVGAGI. There are 12 residues in the CDR3. The method was immunoSEQ multiplex PCR; TCRdb's version includes in-frame clones alone and lacks a portion of them. There are about 72,000 clones in the sample; over 85% occur only once, and about 2.3% lies in the top ten. The clonotype was recovered from an adult with an advanced solid tumor such as melanoma, head and neck, liver or kidney cancer. The sequencing used CD4+ or CD8+ T cells sorted from blood, collected in a trial of the OX40 agonist ivuxolimab. The chain recombines TRBV6-5 with TRBJ1-2; D ambiguous. The CDR3 protein is CASRPGGSGYTF. The CDR3 DNA reads TGTGCCAGCAGGCCCGGAGGCAGTGGCTACACCTTC.